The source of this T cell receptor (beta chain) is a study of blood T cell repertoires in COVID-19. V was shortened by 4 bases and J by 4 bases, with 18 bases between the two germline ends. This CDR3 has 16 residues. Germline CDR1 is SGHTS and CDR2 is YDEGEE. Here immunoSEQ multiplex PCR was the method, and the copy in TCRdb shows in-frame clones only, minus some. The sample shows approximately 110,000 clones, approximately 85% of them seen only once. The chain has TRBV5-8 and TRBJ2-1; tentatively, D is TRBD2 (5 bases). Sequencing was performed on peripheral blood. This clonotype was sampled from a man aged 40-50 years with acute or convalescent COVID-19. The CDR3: CASSHWAGLAYNEQFF. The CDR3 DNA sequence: TGTGCCAGCAGCCACTGGGCCGGACTCGCATACAATGAGCAGTTCTTC.